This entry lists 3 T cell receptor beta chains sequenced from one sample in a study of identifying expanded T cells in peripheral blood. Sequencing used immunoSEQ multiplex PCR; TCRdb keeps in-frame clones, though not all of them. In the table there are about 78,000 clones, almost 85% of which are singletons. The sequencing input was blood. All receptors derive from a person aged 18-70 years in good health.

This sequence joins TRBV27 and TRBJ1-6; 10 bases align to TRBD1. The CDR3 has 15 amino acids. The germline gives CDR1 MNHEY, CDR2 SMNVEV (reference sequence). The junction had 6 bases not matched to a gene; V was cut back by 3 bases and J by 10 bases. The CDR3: CASSFGDRGYSPLHF. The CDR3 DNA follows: TGTGCCAGCAGTTTTGGGGACAGGGGATACTCACCCCTCCACTTT.

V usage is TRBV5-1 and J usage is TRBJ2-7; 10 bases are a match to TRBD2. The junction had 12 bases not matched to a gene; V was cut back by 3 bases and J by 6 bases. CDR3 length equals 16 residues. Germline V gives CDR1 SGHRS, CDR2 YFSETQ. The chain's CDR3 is CASSSGLAPGGIEQYF. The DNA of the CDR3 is TGCGCCAGCAGCTCGGGACTAGCGCCAGGGGGAATCGAGCAGTACTTC.

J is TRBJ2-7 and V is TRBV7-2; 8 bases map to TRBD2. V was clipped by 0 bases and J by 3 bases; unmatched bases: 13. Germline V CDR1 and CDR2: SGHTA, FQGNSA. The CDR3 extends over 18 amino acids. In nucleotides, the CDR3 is TGTGCCAGCAGCTTAGCAGTTAGCGGGACTACCGCCAACTACGAGCAGTACTTC. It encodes CASSLAVSGTTANYEQYF.